This T cell receptor (beta chain) was documented in a study of blood T cell repertoires in COVID-19. Background on the study: T cells, B-cell-depleted T cells, or PBMCs supplied cDNA or gDNA.

Per the study methods: For nucleated cells, counts were estimated from reference gene primer amplification. Profiled with immunoSEQ multiplex PCR; TCRdb holds only in-frame clones, not every one. That table is the source of V, J and clone size, and D and trimming were worked out from the DNA. The sample includes 50,000 to 60,000 clones, approximately 86% of them seen just once. CDR3 length equals 17 residues. Germline V lookup: CDR1 SGHTA, CDR2 FQGTGA. Unmatched junction bases numbered 12, after V lost 5 bases and J lost 3 bases. This clone was counted only a few times. The source material was peripheral blood. This TCR was recovered from a human donor with active COVID-19. The donor label of this sample is uncertain. The V gene is TRBV7-3, the J gene TRBJ2-2; TRBD1 matches 7 bases. The CDR3 spells CASSHRGTLSDTGELFF. The CDR3, as DNA: TGTGCCAGCAGCCACAGGGGCACACTGAGCGACACCGGGGAGCTGTTTTTT.